This note documents a single T cell receptor beta chain sequence. This table comes from immunoSEQ multiplex PCR, and its TCRdb copy is limited to in-frame clones, with some not included. The data contain around 2.1 million clones, about 92% of them singletons. The sample is drawn from a study of shared clonotypes between healthy human individuals. About the study: CD4 naive cells filled three plates per donor, CD4 memory three, CD8 naive two and CD8 memory one.

Naive-designated CD8 cells lacked CD45RO, were positively enriched for CCR7, and omitted terminally differentiated effector memory CD45RA+ cells. The V gene lost 4 bases and the J gene lost 4 bases, with 16 bases spanning the gap. Germline loops: CDR1 MDHEN, CDR2 SYDVKM. CDR3 length equals 15 residues. The clonotype originates from a man younger than 30 in good health. Some clones in this sample may be carry-over from other donors' samples. The sample consisted of naive CD8+ T cells from PBMCs. This chain connects TRBV28 to TRBJ1-1; a possible D gene is TRBD1 (5 bases). CDR3 residues: CASSSGEGASTEAFF. The CDR3 nucleotides read TGTGCCAGCAGTTCCGGGGAAGGGGCGAGCACTGAAGCTTTCTTT.